Sequencing of this TCR delta chain was carried out in a study of gammadelta T cells in human blood (dated by TCRdb to the early 2020s). A remark on this clone: Its recognized antigen is unknown. A single base is all that separates this from a far larger clone, so a read error is likely.

Library preparation was by RT-PCR. Instrument on record: Illumina MiSeq. TCRdb called clones from the public reads with CATT, and repeated DNA sequences were later combined into one row. Within this sample are 350 to 500 delta-chain clones, with approximately 32% of them counted one time only. Of the sample, about 20% falls within the top ten clones. The germline V gene gives CDR1 as GEAIGNYY and CDR2 as EKD. Its CDR3 holds 15 amino acids, cysteine through phenylalanine. The retained sequence is limited to the CDR3, 45 bases, with the frame set at the first base. The V end loses 5 bases and the J end loses 4 bases, and a stretch of 19 bases separates them. What the work shows at the level of the full study, not this receptor alone: In the study, polyclonal expansion of innate gamma-delta T cells immediately after birth was reported to appear to be driven by microbial exposure.

This receptor was taken from a newborn. This chain is built from TRDV2 and TRDJ1; the D gene cannot be resolved reliably. TCRdb supplies no J gene; here it was assigned by aligning the nucleotide sequence to germline. Sequencing was done on a sample of Vgamma9Vdelta2 gamma-delta T cells from cord blood. The CDR3 reads as follows: CACATSTAVIDKLIF. DNA sequence: TGTGCCTGTGCCACGTCGACTGCAGTTATCGATAAACTCATCTTT.